This is a list of T cell receptor beta chains from one sample in a study of control samples from healthy donors and cancer patients. Only in-frame clones appear in the TCRdb table, and some are missing; sequencing was by immunoSEQ multiplex PCR. The sample lists about 130,000 clones, 85% to 95% seen once, with less than 0.65% in the top ten. Source material: PBMCs. The receptors derive from a man at least 80 years old with head and neck cancer. CDR3s include the opening cysteine and the closing phenylalanine or tryptophan. Fields, in order: D gene, J gene, V gene, CDR3 protein. A D gene is named only where the DNA matches it firmly.

d_call: TRBD2
j_call: TRBJ2-2
v_call: TRBV7-2
cdr3_aa: CASSLTSGRFSGELFF

d_call: TRBD1
j_call: TRBJ2-7
v_call: TRBV19
cdr3_aa: CASSRARGMGKAYEQYF

d_call: NA
j_call: TRBJ1-1
v_call: TRBV10-2
cdr3_aa: CASSEPGQGSTEAFF

d_call: NA
j_call: TRBJ2-1
v_call: TRBV4-1
cdr3_aa: CASSQVASANMNEQFF

d_call: TRBD1
j_call: TRBJ2-3
v_call: TRBV10-2
cdr3_aa: CASSERGQDGTDTQYF

d_call: TRBD1
j_call: TRBJ2-7
v_call: TRBV5-4
cdr3_aa: CASSSPGQGIYEQYF

d_call: NA
j_call: TRBJ1-1
v_call: TRBV6-5
cdr3_aa: CASSYSPRNTEAFF

d_call: TRBD1
j_call: TRBJ2-3
v_call: TRBV19
cdr3_aa: CASRTGGFVTDTQYF

d_call: NA
j_call: TRBJ2-3
v_call: TRBV15
cdr3_aa: CATSRDLGTVVEDTQYF

d_call: NA
j_call: TRBJ1-2
v_call: TRBV6-5
cdr3_aa: CASSYSHRDKYGYTF

d_call: TRBD2
j_call: TRBJ2-7
v_call: TRBV5-4
cdr3_aa: CASSLGPSGSYEQYF

d_call: NA
j_call: TRBJ1-2
v_call: TRBV20-1
cdr3_aa: CSASGGYGYTF

d_call: NA
j_call: TRBJ2-7
v_call: TRBV20-1
cdr3_aa: CSARVGDSQYF

d_call: TRBD2
j_call: TRBJ2-1
v_call: TRBV7-8
cdr3_aa: CASSLVGGGAFNEQFF

d_call: NA
j_call: TRBJ2-2
v_call: TRBV9
cdr3_aa: CASSAETANTGELFF

d_call: TRBD1
j_call: TRBJ1-4
v_call: TRBV5-4
cdr3_aa: CASSLGTTGTGQEKLFF

d_call: TRBD2
j_call: TRBJ2-3
v_call: TRBV5-6
cdr3_aa: CASSLTSGGVDTQYF

d_call: TRBD2
j_call: TRBJ2-2
v_call: TRBV3-1/TRBV3-2
cdr3_aa: CASSQKSLRTSGRAFGGTGELFF

d_call: TRBD1
j_call: TRBJ2-2
v_call: TRBV15
cdr3_aa: CATSQDRGRTGELFF

d_call: NA
j_call: TRBJ1-5
v_call: TRBV6-5
cdr3_aa: CASSYRGLEGQPQHF

d_call: TRBD1
j_call: TRBJ1-2
v_call: TRBV5-1
cdr3_aa: CASTQGQGAVYGYTF

d_call: TRBD1
j_call: TRBJ1-2
v_call: TRBV19
cdr3_aa: CASSPTGDAYGYTF

d_call: TRBD1
j_call: TRBJ2-2
v_call: TRBV11-2
cdr3_aa: CASSWDRSPRGELFF

d_call: NA
j_call: TRBJ1-5
v_call: TRBV19
cdr3_aa: CASSTQAINQPQHF

d_call: NA
j_call: TRBJ2-3
v_call: TRBV19
cdr3_aa: CASSQQTRTLDTQYF

d_call: NA
j_call: TRBJ2-3
v_call: TRBV5-1
cdr3_aa: CASSFNSGTDTQYF

d_call: NA
j_call: TRBJ1-4
v_call: TRBV10-3
cdr3_aa: CAIRPGTAEKLFF

d_call: NA
j_call: TRBJ2-7
v_call: TRBV6-5
cdr3_aa: CASDRGSYEQYF

d_call: NA
j_call: TRBJ1-2
v_call: TRBV5-6
cdr3_aa: CTSILWGVSSYYGYTF

d_call: TRBD1
j_call: TRBJ1-5
v_call: TRBV20-1
cdr3_aa: CSASNVRTGRQPQHF

d_call: NA
j_call: TRBJ2-7
v_call: TRBV12-3/TRBV12-4
cdr3_aa: CASSPSATYEQYF

d_call: TRBD1
j_call: TRBJ2-4
v_call: TRBV11-3
cdr3_aa: CASSQTGTGIQYF

d_call: NA
j_call: TRBJ2-4
v_call: TRBV7-2
cdr3_aa: CASSPGLAKNIQYF

d_call: NA
j_call: TRBJ2-7
v_call: TRBV9
cdr3_aa: CASSVRMGSTYEQYF

d_call: TRBD1
j_call: TRBJ2-7
v_call: TRBV15
cdr3_aa: CATSRAPMLGQVYEQYF

d_call: TRBD2
j_call: TRBJ2-2
v_call: TRBV5-5
cdr3_aa: CASSLFGGDTGELFF

d_call: TRBD1
j_call: TRBJ1-3
v_call: TRBV2
cdr3_aa: CASRDRGDTIYF